One sample yielded the 22 T cell receptor beta chains listed below, sequenced in a study of blood T cell repertoires in COVID-19. TCRdb's table, derived via immunoSEQ multiplex PCR, lists solely in-frame clones and lacks some. Among under 95,000 clones, around 90% were seen once, and the ten largest hold roughly 5%. The sample consisted of peripheral blood. These receptors came from a man aged 40-50 years with acute or convalescent COVID-19.

CDR3 sequence: CASSFPQGEGGSPLHF. In nucleotides, the CDR3 is TGTGCCAGCAGCTTTCCACAGGGAGAAGGTGGTTCACCCCTCCACTTT. V usage is TRBV7-2 and J usage is TRBJ1-6; a possible D gene is TRBD1 (6 bases). This CDR3 comprises 16 residues. V was clipped by 3 bases and J by 9 bases, with 18 bases between them. Germline values: CDR1 SGHTA, CDR2 FQGNSA.

The chain uses TRBV30 and TRBJ1-4, with no clear D. The CDR3 is 12 residues long. Germline lookup yields CDR1 GTSNPN and CDR2 SVGIG (reference sequence). The DNA of the CDR3 is TGTGCTGGAGGTGCAACTAATGAAAAACTGTTTTTT. Translating gives CAGGATNEKLFF.

This clone was counted a single time. V gene TRBV30 combines with J gene TRBJ2-5; D may be TRBD2 (6 bases). Germline V lookup: CDR1 GTSNPN, CDR2 SVGIG (reference sequence). V lost 4 bases and J lost 5, with 14 bases in between. This CDR3 has 13 residues. CDR3 in amino acids: CAWMAGPGETQYF. The CDR3 DNA reads TGTGCCTGGATGGCGGGGCCAGGGGAGACCCAGTACTTC.

The genes are TRBV5-1 and TRBJ2-1, with 10 bases identical to TRBD2. Germline CDR1 is SGHRS and CDR2 is YFSETQ. The CDR3 has 20 amino acids. V was clipped by 0 bases and J by 0 bases; unmatched bases: 12. The CDR3 protein is CASSLVGVLAGMSSYNEQFF. The CDR3 coding sequence is TGCGCCAGCAGCTTGGTCGGGGTACTAGCGGGGATGAGCTCCTACAATGAGCAGTTCTTC.

This clone has more than one count but fewer than ten. The chain links TRBV7-3 to TRBJ2-1; D call uncertain. V shed 5 bases and J shed 10 bases, with 15 bases lying between them. The germline V gene encodes CDR1 SGHTA and CDR2 FQGTGA. The CDR3 runs to 13 residues. The CDR3 is CASSLTLTREQFF. The CDR3 DNA follows: TGTGCCAGCAGCCTCACGCTGACAAGGGAGCAGTTCTTC.

The V and J genes are TRBV19 and TRBJ1-5; TRBD1 might be the D (5 bases). This CDR3 is built from 15 residues. CDR1 and CDR2 (germline): LNHDA, SQIVND (reference sequence). V was cut by 0 bases and J by 3 bases, with 9 bases left in between. The CDR3 nucleotides are TGTGCCAGTAGTATAGATCGGGGGACCAATCAGCCCCAGCATTTT. Protein product: CASSIDRGTNQPQHF.

The chain combines TRBV27 with TRBJ1-2; D unclear. Germline lookup yields CDR1 MNHEY and CDR2 SMNVEV (reference sequence). Between the trimmed V and J ends, which lost 3 bases and 0 bases, there was a span of 8 bases. The CDR3 has 14 amino acids. CDR3 DNA sequence: TGTGCCAGCAGTTTTGGGCGAGCTAACTATGGCTACACCTTC. This encodes CASSFGRANYGYTF.

The DNA of the CDR3 is TGTGCCAGCTCACCCCGGGACAGGAAAGCTTTCTTT. Amino acid sequence: CASSPRDRKAFF. The V gene is TRBV18, the J gene TRBJ1-1; TRBD1 matches 8 bases. Germline V gene data show CDR1 as KGHSH and CDR2 as LQKENI. The CDR3 loop spans 12 amino acids. V shed 3 bases and J 9 bases; nucleotides not matched to a gene: 3. Using reference TRBV18 and TRBJ1-1 for the parts outside the CDR3, the full variable domain is NAGVMQNPRHLVRRRGQEARLRCSPMKGHSHVYWYRQLPEEGLKFMVYLQKENIIDESGMPKERFSAEFPKEGPSILRIQQVVRGDSAAYFCASSPRDRKAFFGQGTRLTVV.

The chain has TRBV4-3 and TRBJ2-5; D is perhaps TRBD1 (9 bases). V shed 1 base and J shed 2 bases, with 14 bases lying between them. Germline CDR1 is LGHNA and CDR2 is YSLEER. The CDR3 consists of 16 residues. The CDR3 protein is CASSQVSGTGQETQYF. The DNA of the CDR3 is TGCGCCAGCAGCCAAGTTAGCGGGACAGGGCAAGAGACCCAGTACTTC.

The rearrangement joins TRBV6-1 to TRBJ1-4; D not resolved. The CDR3 has 13 amino acids. The V end was cut by 2 bases, the J end by 5 bases, with 6 bases between. The germline V gene has CDR1 MNHNS and CDR2 SASEGT. The CDR3, as DNA: TGTGCCAGCAGTGAATCCAGAAATGAAAAACTGTTTTTT. As protein: CASSESRNEKLFF.

The J gene is TRBJ1-6, the V gene TRBV9, with D possibly being TRBD1 (6 bases). Trimming removed 3 bases from V and 10 bases from J, with 20 bases in between. Germline V gives CDR1 SGDLS, CDR2 YYNGEE. CDR3 size: 16 residues. The CDR3 here is CASSAGMTGGRSPLHF. CDR3 DNA: TGTGCCAGCAGCGCCGGGATGACAGGAGGACGGTCACCCCTCCACTTT.

This chain connects TRBV12-5 to TRBJ2-2; unclear D gene. The CDR3 length is 14 residues. Deletions cut 0 bases from V and 4 bases from J, with 6 bases between. Germline CDR1 and CDR2: LGHNT and FRNRAP. The CDR3 bases are TGTGCTAGTGGTTTGGTGGCCACCACCGGGGAGCTGTTTTTT. Its translation: CASGLVATTGELFF.

V usage is TRBV3-1 (or the pseudogene TRBV3-2) and J usage is TRBJ1-2, with TRBD1 identical over 9 bases. CDR1 and CDR2 (germline): LGHDT, YNNKEL (reference sequence). The CDR3 has 11 amino acids. CDR3 protein: CQPDRGYGYTF. The CDR3 DNA is TGTCAACCGGACAGGGGCTATGGCTACACCTTC.

The chain recombines TRBV15 with TRBJ1-2; D gene ambiguous. Germline CDR1 reads LNHNV; CDR2 reads YYDKDF (reference sequence). Trimming shortened V by 0 bases and J by 0 bases, and 5 bases separated the two germline ends. CDR3 length: 14 amino acids. Written as DNA, the CDR3 is TGTGCCACCAGCAGAGAAACAGCTAACTATGGCTACACCTTC. This codes for CATSRETANYGYTF.

A word on this clone: Other DNA sequences in this sample translate to the same CDR3. The DNA for the CDR3 is TGCGCCAGCAGCTTGGAGGGACAGGGGAATTCACCCCTCCACTTT. This sequence encodes CASSLEGQGNSPLHF. The chain joins TRBV5-1 to TRBJ1-6; 10 bases map to TRBD1. From germline, CDR1 is SGHRS and CDR2 YFSETQ. Trimming cost V 0 bases and J 7 bases; bases outside gene matches: 1. This CDR3 region has 15 residues.

V usage is TRBV30 and J usage is TRBJ1-6; possibly TRBD1 for D (5 bases). Trimming cost V 1 base and J 4 bases, with 8 bases left between them. CDR1 and CDR2 from the germline V gene are GTSNPN and SVGIG (reference sequence). CDR3 length equals 14 residues. As DNA, the CDR3 is TGTGCCTGGAGTGAACAGGTTTATAATTCACCCCTCCACTTT. Protein product: CAWSEQVYNSPLHF.

The rearrangement uses TRBV5-1 and TRBJ1-1; D may be TRBD1 (6 bases). The germline V gene encodes CDR1 SGHRS and CDR2 YFSETQ. The CDR3 loop spans 13 amino acids. V was shortened by 2 bases and J by 7 bases, with 12 bases between the two germline ends. The CDR3 loop is CASSFAGGGEAFF. The CDR3 DNA is TGCGCCAGCAGCTTCGCGGGAGGGGGTGAAGCTTTCTTT.

The gene calls are TRBV13 and TRBJ2-1; D is perhaps TRBD1 (5 bases). The V gene lost 3 bases and the J gene lost 7 bases, with 10 bases spanning the gap. The CDR3 has 13 amino acids. From germline, CDR1 is PRHDT and CDR2 FYEKMQ (reference sequence). This chain's CDR3 is CASSFDSKNEQFF. In DNA, the CDR3 is TGTGCCAGCAGCTTTGACAGTAAAAATGAGCAGTTCTTC.

This chain uses TRBV2 with TRBJ1-5; 9 nucleotides line up with TRBD1. The CDR3 has 16 residues. Per germline, CDR1 SNHLY and CDR2 FYNNEI. The J segment lost 9 bases and the V segment lost 5 bases, leaving 14 bases of the junction unmatched. The CDR3 region has the DNA TGTGCCAGCAGTCAGGGAGGGACAGGGAGGTTTGGGCCCCAGCATTTT. Protein sequence: CASSQGGTGRFGPQHF.

The chain has TRBV15 and TRBJ2-1; the D gene is possibly TRBD1 (6 bases). V dropped 3 bases and J dropped 5 bases, with 8 bases sitting between them. The CDR3 has 13 amino acids. Germline values: CDR1 LNHNV, CDR2 YYDKDF (reference sequence). In nucleotides, the CDR3 is TGTGCCACCAGCAGCAGGGGCGACAATGAGCAGTTCTTC. This gives the protein CATSSRGDNEQFF.

The chain uses TRBV3-1 (or the pseudogene TRBV3-2) and TRBJ2-7; a weak D match, TRBD2 (7 bases). V was cut by 0 bases and J by 5 bases, with 14 bases left in between. The CDR3 has 15 amino acids. Per germline, CDR1 LGHDT and CDR2 YNNKEL (reference sequence). Here the CDR3 reads CASSQDLGGVDEQYF. The CDR3, as DNA: TGTGCCAGCAGCCAAGATCTAGGGGGGGTGGACGAGCAGTACTTC.

The DNA for the CDR3 is TGTGCCAGCAGTGAAACAGCGGCTTATGGCTACACCTTC. The encoded protein is CASSETAAYGYTF. The chain couples TRBV12-3 or TRBV12-4 to TRBJ1-2; D gene uncertain. With 5 bases removed from V and 5 bases from J, the gap between germline ends came to 12 bases. The CDR3 consists of 13 residues.